Included here is one TCR beta chain sequence, with context. No cognate antigen has been identified for it. No base qualities exist here, and no much larger clone lies one base off it. This sample stems from a study of blood T cell repertoires in COVID-19 (dated by TCRdb to about 2020). As for the study more broadly: Samples covering the acute and convalescent phases of COVID-19 were provided by collaborators in the United States, Italy and Spain. The prospective study material was composed of cDNA or gDNA derived from T cells, B-cell-depleted T cells, or PBMCs. Deeply sampled blood TCRbeta repertoires from subjects exposed to, actively infected with, or recovered from COVID-19 were included in the dataset. The repertoires were released in a freely available public database intended as a resource for research on the immune response to SARS-CoV-2. The samples were drawn from two sources: the first 160 participants of the ongoing ImmuneRACE study, and 950 to 1,500 subjects contributed by 6 global collaborators. Nearly every sample came with metadata listing a de-identified subject ID, COVID-19 status, age in years and sex. Where available, HLA class I and class II types were obtained from metadata supplied by the sample provider rather than from assay-based typing. What the research found in general, with its limitations: Clinical and demographic metadata were provided uncurated, with the amount varying by source and participant.

The immunoSEQ Assay, a bias-controlled multiplex PCR, was used to amplify TCRbeta CDR3 regions from genomic DNA. The paper's data handling went like this. Nucleated cell counts per sample were estimated from amplification of reference gene primers within the assay. To quantify the absolute abundance of each unique TCRbeta CDR3 rearrangement, sequence reads were collapsed and filtered. Productive Simpson clonality was computed per sample as the square root of Simpson's diversity index over productive rearrangements. TCRdb provides this immuneACCESS table in a form limited to in-frame rearrangements. Some clones are lacking; in checked studies, under half of them reflect an unresolved V gene, and why the rest are absent is not known. The D gene and trimming were derived from the DNA, and the V and J assignments and clone size from that table. The sample contains around 300,000 clones, 75% to 90% of them found a single time. The top ten hold 0.85% to 0.95% of the sample.

Sequences MNHEY (CDR1) and SMNVEV (CDR2) are obtained from the germline V gene (reference sequence). Inclusive of the bounding cysteine and phenylalanine, the CDR3 is 15 residues long. Only CDR3 DNA is held: 45 bases, read in frame from base 1. V is pruned by 2 bases and J by 5 bases, leaving 6 bases of the junction without a gene match. Samples from volunteer blood donors who had recovered from COVID-19 were contributed by a second Seattle source. Collaborating institutions collected whole blood in K2EDTA tubes following their own protocols. Collaborator samples were shipped for TCRbeta analysis as frozen whole blood, isolated PBMCs, or DNA extracted from either sample type.

The receptor was derived from a woman aged 35 to 49 who had recovered from COVID-19. The chain is encoded by TRBV27 joined to TRBJ2-4, with TRBD1 matching 7 junction bases. The material sequenced was peripheral blood. The DNA is as follows: TGTGCCAGCAGTTTAGGCCCCGGACAGGAAAACATTCAGTACTTC. This translates into CASSLGPGQENIQYF.